This T cell receptor (beta chain) was identified in a study of cytomegalovirus exposure and HLA in healthy donors. It was with 60 Vbeta and 13 Jbeta primers that the PCR ran. Profiled with immunoSEQ multiplex PCR; TCRdb holds only in-frame clones, not every one. The sample carries roughly 200,000 clones, more than 60% recorded once. Sequencing was carried out using PBMCs. The receptor was derived from a woman in her thirties in good health and CMV-seropositive.

CDR3 in amino acids: CSVGPYYGYTF. CDR3 bases: TGCAGCGTTGGGCCCTACTATGGCTACACCTTC. The V call is TRBV29-1, the J call TRBJ1-2; D is unclear. Trimming pared 4 bases from V and 3 bases from J, leaving 6 bases between. The CDR3 is made up of 11 amino acids. In germline, CDR1 is SQVTM, CDR2 ANQGSEA.